The following is a T cell receptor beta chain sequence with its context. Its antigen is undetermined. The protocol was immunoSEQ multiplex PCR, while the TCRdb copy is restricted to in-frame clones and leaves out a portion. The table shows over 85,000 clones, with roughly 93% occurring only once. The sample is drawn from a study of Tregs in tolerant kidney transplant recipients. Study-wide points: The most relevant donor-specific Treg TCRbeta repertoire apparently came from expansion with activated donor B cells.

J was trimmed by 6 bases and V by 3 bases; bases with no gene match: 7. Germline loops: CDR1 SGHRS, CDR2 YFSETQ. The CDR3 runs to 14 residues. The sample was CD4+ T cells from blood, taken before the transplant. The source of this sequence is a human donor who received a combined kidney and bone marrow transplant. The V and J genes are TRBV5-1 and TRBJ2-3; 7 bases line up with TRBD2. CDR3 coding DNA: TGCGCCAGCAGCTCCCAGGAGGGAGGGGATACGCAGTATTTT. Encoded protein: CASSSQEGGDTQYF.